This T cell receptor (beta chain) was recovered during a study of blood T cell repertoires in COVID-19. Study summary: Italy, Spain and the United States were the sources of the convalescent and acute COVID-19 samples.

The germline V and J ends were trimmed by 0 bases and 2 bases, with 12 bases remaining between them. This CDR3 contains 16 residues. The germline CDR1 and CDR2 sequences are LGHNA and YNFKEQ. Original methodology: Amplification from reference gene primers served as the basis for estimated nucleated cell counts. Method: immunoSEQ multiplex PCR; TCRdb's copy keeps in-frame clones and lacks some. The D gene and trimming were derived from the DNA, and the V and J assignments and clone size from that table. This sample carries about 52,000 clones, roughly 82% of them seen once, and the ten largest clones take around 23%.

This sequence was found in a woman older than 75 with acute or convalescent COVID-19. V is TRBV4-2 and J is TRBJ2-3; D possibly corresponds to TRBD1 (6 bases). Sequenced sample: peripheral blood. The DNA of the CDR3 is TGTGCCAGCAGCCAAGATTCTAGGGGGAACACAGATACGCAGTATTTT. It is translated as CASSQDSRGNTDTQYF.